The 21 T cell receptor beta chains listed next were all sequenced from one sample in a study of blood T cell repertoires in COVID-19. Sequencing was performed with immunoSEQ multiplex PCR; in TCRdb, only in-frame clones are kept and a portion is missing. There are about 20,000 clones in the sample; 79% occur only once, and more than 55% lies in the top ten. Sequenced: peripheral blood. Source of these receptors: a man aged 80 or over with acute or convalescent COVID-19.

The chain couples TRBV19 to TRBJ1-5; possible D gene TRBD1, 6 bases. This CDR3 is 14 amino acids long. Germline CDR1 LNHDA, CDR2 SQIVND (reference sequence). The ends were cut back, 6 bases at V and 2 bases at J, with 11 bases in the middle. In DNA form, the CDR3 reads TGTGCCAGTAGACAGGGTTTAGGCAATCAGCCCCAGCATTTT. Its protein is CASRQGLGNQPQHF.

This clone appeared once. V usage is TRBV7-2 and J usage is TRBJ2-1; 10 nucleotides match TRBD2. The CDR3 runs to 16 residues. J lost 9 bases, V lost 5 bases, and 13 bases had no gene match. Per the germline V gene, CDR1 is SGHTA and CDR2 is FQGNSA. In DNA form, the CDR3 reads TGTGCCAGCAGCCAGGGGGCGAGCGGGAGGGCCCTTGAGCAGTTCTTC. Amino acid sequence: CASSQGASGRALEQFF.

V usage is TRBV3-1 (or the pseudogene TRBV3-2) and J usage is TRBJ1-5, with a possible D match to TRBD1 (5 bases). The CDR3 totals 13 residues. Germline values: CDR1 LGHDT, CDR2 YNNKEL (reference sequence). Between the trimmed V and J ends, which lost 3 bases and 5 bases, there was a span of 8 bases. CDR3 nucleotide sequence: TGTGCCAGCAGCCACATGACAGATCAGCCCCAGCATTTT. Translating it yields CASSHMTDQPQHF.

The chain joins TRBV10-1 to TRBJ2-2; TRBD1 is a possible D gene (6 bases). The CDR3 loop spans 14 amino acids. V lost 2 bases to trimming and J lost 4 bases, with 8 bases between them. Germline lookup yields CDR1 WNHNN and CDR2 SYGVQD (reference sequence). The CDR3 loop is CASSERGFTGELFF. The DNA for the CDR3 is TGCGCCAGCAGTGAGAGGGGGTTCACCGGGGAGCTGTTTTTT.

This clone was seen repeatedly, ten times or more. CDR3 DNA: TGTGCCTGGAGCCAACTGAGCGGGAATTCACCCCTCCACTTT. Protein: CAWSQLSGNSPLHF. V is TRBV30 and J is TRBJ1-6; D is unclear. The CDR3 totals 14 residues. Trimming removed 3 bases from V and 7 bases from J, with 13 bases in between. Germline-derived CDR1 and CDR2 are GTSNPN and SVGIG (reference sequence).

CDR3 in amino acids: CASSLGGVAGNEQFF. The CDR3 nucleotides are TGTGCCAGCAGCTTAGGGGGTGTAGCGGGCAATGAGCAGTTCTTC. The chain recombines TRBV7-6 with TRBJ2-1; TRBD2 matches 7 bases. From germline, CDR1 is SGHVS and CDR2 FNYEAQ. CDR3 length: 15 amino acids. Trimming removed 1 base from V and 6 bases from J; junction bases left unmatched: 6.

J is TRBJ1-1 and V is TRBV6-1, with unresolved D. Trimming cost V 2 bases and J 1 base, with 5 bases left between them. Germline-derived CDR1 and CDR2 are MNHNS and SASEGT. The CDR3 consists of 13 residues. The DNA of the CDR3 is TGTGCCAGCAGTGAAAACAGGAACACTGAAGCTTTCTTT. It is translated as CASSENRNTEAFF.

This chain connects TRBV7-2 to TRBJ2-1, with D possibly TRBD2 on 5 matching bases. With 4 bases removed from V and 5 bases from J, the gap between germline ends came to 12 bases. The CDR3 spans 14 residues. Germline-derived CDR1 and CDR2 are SGHTA and FQGNSA. CDR3 amino acids: CASSSGMANNEQFF. The CDR3 DNA sequence: TGTGCCAGCAGCTCCGGGATGGCGAACAATGAGCAGTTCTTC. Drawing the rest from reference TRBV7-2 and TRBJ2-1, the complete variable domain is GAGVSQSPSNKVTEKGKDVELRCDPISGHTALYWYRQSLGQGLEFLIYFQGNSAPDKSGLPSDRFSAERTGGSVSTLTIQRTQQEDSAVYLCASSSGMANNEQFFGPGTRLTVL.

Of note for this clone: The limits of the CDR3 on the DNA are not certain, so only TCRdb's listed CDR3 is given. The V gene is TRBV27, the J gene TRBJ2-1; no check of the table's D call, TRBD2, against the DNA was made. The CDR3 has 13 amino acids, counting both end residues. The V gene's germline CDR1 is MNHEY and CDR2 SMNVEV (reference sequence). This CDR3 reads CASSLSLRFEQFF.

V usage is TRBV19 and J usage is TRBJ2-2; 7 bases fit TRBD2. Germline V gene data show CDR1 as LNHDA and CDR2 as SQIVND (reference sequence). V shed 4 bases and J 1 base; nucleotides not matched to a gene: 3. CDR3 size: 15 residues. CDR3 sequence (DNA): TGTGCCAGTAGTAGTTGGGGGGGGAACACCGGGGAGCTGTTTTTT. It specifies CASSSWGGNTGELFF.

This sequence joins TRBV5-1 and TRBJ1-5; D perhaps matches TRBD1 (5 bases). V was pared by 1 base and J by 0 bases, with 8 bases between. CDR1 and CDR2 from the germline V gene are SGHRS and YFSETQ. This CDR3 region has 15 residues. CDR3 bases: TGCGCCAGCAGCTTGCGGGGGGATAGCAATCAGCCCCAGCATTTT. Translated: CASSLRGDSNQPQHF.

This clone came up a few times. This sequence joins TRBV6-2 or TRBV6-3 and TRBJ1-5; 7 bases line up with TRBD1. The CDR3 is 15 residues long. CDR1 is MNHEY, CDR2 SVGEGT, per germline. The V and J ends lost 5 bases and 0 bases, in that order; junction bases with no gene match: 4. The chain's CDR3 is CASSLRGYSNQPQHF. CDR3 nucleotide sequence: TGTGCCAGCAGTCTCAGGGGGTATAGCAATCAGCCCCAGCATTTT.

The rearrangement uses TRBV6-2 or TRBV6-3 and TRBJ2-3; TRBD1 might be the D (6 bases). Trimming cost V 6 bases and J 0 bases, with 10 bases left between them. This CDR3 region has 14 residues. CDR1 is MNHEY and CDR2 is SVGEGT in the germline V gene. The CDR3 nucleotides read TGTGCCAGCAGCTGGACAGCTAGCACAGATACGCAGTATTTT. Its protein product is CASSWTASTDTQYF.

The genes are TRBV27 and TRBJ1-1, with D possibly being TRBD1 (6 bases). Trimming shortened V by 5 bases and J by 3 bases, and 10 bases separated the two germline ends. Germline values: CDR1 MNHEY, CDR2 SMNVEV (reference sequence). This CDR3 spans 13 amino acids. The CDR3 loop is CASSPTGYTEAFF. As DNA, the CDR3 is TGTGCCAGCAGTCCAACAGGGTACACTGAAGCTTTCTTT.

This clone was counted once. V and J are TRBV2 and TRBJ2-1; 10 positions agree with TRBD2. Germline values: CDR1 SNHLY, CDR2 FYNNEI. This CDR3 contains 16 residues. Trimming took 6 bases from V and 0 from J; bases not matched to a gene: 5. This CDR3 is CASRELAGSSYNEQFF. In DNA form, the CDR3 reads TGTGCCAGCAGGGAACTAGCGGGAAGCTCCTACAATGAGCAGTTCTTC. Combining the CDR3 with reference TRBV2 and TRBJ2-1 gives the whole variable domain EPEVTQTPSHQVTQMGQEVILRCVPISNHLYFYWYRQILGQKVEFLVSFYNNEISEKSEIFDDQFSVERPDGSNFTLKIRSTKLEDSAMYFCASRELAGSSYNEQFFGPGTRLTVL.

This clone was counted once. V and J are TRBV6-5 and TRBJ1-5, with D unclear. The CDR3 consists of 15 residues. V lost 8 bases and J lost 0, with 14 bases in between. Germline-derived CDR1 and CDR2 are MNHEY and SVGAGI. Here the CDR3 reads CASGTAQSSNQPQHF. DNA of the CDR3: TGTGCCAGCGGAACGGCACAGAGTAGCAATCAGCCCCAGCATTTT.

J is TRBJ2-2 and V is TRBV6-5; D is unclear. The CDR3 is 16 residues long. The germline V gene has CDR1 MNHEY and CDR2 SVGAGI. V was trimmed by 2 bases and J by 3 bases, leaving 13 bases between them. CDR3 coding DNA: TGTGCCAGCAGTTACCTCAGAGCCCGGGACACCGGGGAGCTGTTTTTT. Translation: CASSYLRARDTGELFF.

The chain recombines TRBV9 with TRBJ1-3, with no clear D. Germline loops: CDR1 SGDLS, CDR2 YYNGEE. Trimming pared 0 bases from V and 0 bases from J, leaving 10 bases between. The CDR3 runs 16 residues. CDR3 nucleotide sequence: TGTGCCAGCAGCGTAGGAGGGCGGATCTCTGGAAACACCATATATTTT. This codes for CASSVGGRISGNTIYF.

CDR3 sequence: CASSLGNSNQPQHF. The DNA for the CDR3 is TGCGCCAGCAGCTTGGGTAATAGCAATCAGCCCCAGCATTTT. This sequence joins TRBV5-1 and TRBJ1-5; unclear D gene. From germline, CDR1 is SGHRS and CDR2 YFSETQ. Trimming removed 0 bases at V and 0 bases at J, with 4 bases between. The CDR3 is 14 amino acids.

The chain carries TRBV5-1 and TRBJ2-3, with D maybe TRBD2 (6 bases). The germline gives CDR1 SGHRS, CDR2 YFSETQ. This CDR3 is 15 amino acids long. V was shortened by 1 base and J by 4 bases, with 13 bases between the two germline ends. The CDR3 loop is CASSLNGRDADTQYF. The CDR3 DNA reads TGCGCCAGCAGCTTGAACGGGAGAGATGCAGATACGCAGTATTTT.

V gene TRBV5-1 combines with J gene TRBJ1-1; TRBD1 matches at 8 bases. Germline trimming cut 3 bases from V and 2 bases from J; bases unmatched to any gene: 12. This CDR3 spans 17 amino acids. Germline CDR1 and CDR2: SGHRS and YFSETQ. The CDR3 region has the DNA TGCGCCAGCAGCTCTAGGGGCCGGACAGGGATAAACACTGAAGCTTTCTTT. Amino acid sequence: CASSSRGRTGINTEAFF.